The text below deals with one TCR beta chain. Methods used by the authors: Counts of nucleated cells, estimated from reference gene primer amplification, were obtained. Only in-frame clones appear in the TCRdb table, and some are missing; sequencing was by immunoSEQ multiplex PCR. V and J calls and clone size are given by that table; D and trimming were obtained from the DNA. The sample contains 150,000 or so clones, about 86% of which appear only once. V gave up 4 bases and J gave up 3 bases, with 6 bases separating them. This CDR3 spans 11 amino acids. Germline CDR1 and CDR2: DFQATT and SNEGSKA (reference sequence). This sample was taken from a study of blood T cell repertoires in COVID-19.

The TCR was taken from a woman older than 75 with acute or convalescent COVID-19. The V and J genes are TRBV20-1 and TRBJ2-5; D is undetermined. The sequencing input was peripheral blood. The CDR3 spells CSANIKETQYF. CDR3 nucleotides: TGCAGTGCTAACATCAAAGAGACCCAGTACTTC.